This T cell receptor (beta chain) was recorded in a study of T cell responses to AZD1222 COVID-19 vaccine. About the study: Investigators merged groups given second doses at roughly 4 or roughly 12 weeks. Study observations and caveats: A mostly white British donor set with more females was recruited, and clonal diversity was possibly underestimated. The repertoires were collected only after the peak T cell response.

Worth noting for this clone: As yet, its antigen is unknown.

The CDR3 is 16 amino acids. The V gene's germline CDR1 is SGHVS and CDR2 FNYEAQ. V lost 4 bases and J lost 5, with 18 bases in between. The method was immunoSEQ multiplex PCR; TCRdb's version includes in-frame clones alone and lacks a portion of them. The sample has approximately 100,000 clones, 90% seen once; the top ten hold under 5.5%. The clonotype originates from an adult in good health. Here the sequenced sample was peripheral blood, taken on day 0 of AZD1222 vaccination. The J gene is TRBJ2-1, the V gene TRBV7-6, with D possibly being TRBD1 or TRBD2 (5 bases each). The CDR3 loop is CASSSHPGAAHNEQFF. The CDR3 bases are TGTGCCAGCAGCTCACACCCCGGGGCAGCCCACAATGAGCAGTTCTTC. Variable domain in full (rest from reference TRBV7-6 and TRBJ2-1): GAGVSQSPRYKVTKRGQDVALRCDPISGHVSLYWYRQALGQGPEFLTYFNYEAQQDKSGLPNDRFSAERPEGSISTLTIQRTEQRDSAMYRCASSSHPGAAHNEQFFGPGTRLTVL.